These 20 T cell receptor beta chains came from one sample sequenced in a study of T cell responses to AZD1222 COVID-19 vaccine. Data came from immunoSEQ multiplex PCR; TCRdb stores just in-frame clones and leaves some out. This sample yields roughly 120,000 clones, of which roughly 84% are seen a single time; 5% to 7% belongs to the top ten. The material sequenced was peripheral blood, taken on day 0 of AZD1222 vaccination. The receptors shown here come from an adult in good health.

The chain links TRBV27 to TRBJ1-6; D gene ambiguous. The germline CDR1 and CDR2 sequences are MNHEY and SMNVEV (reference sequence). Trimming cost V 0 bases and J 9 bases, with 9 bases left between them. This CDR3 is 14 amino acids long. The CDR3, as DNA: TGTGCCAGCAGTTTATCGATTTCGAGTTCACCCCTCCACTTT. Translated: CASSLSISSSPLHF.

This chain joins TRBV7-7 and TRBJ2-1; D remains ambiguous. Looked up from germline, CDR1 is SSHAT and CDR2 is FNYEAQ (reference sequence). Between the trimmed V and J ends, which lost 2 bases and 0 bases, there was a span of 8 bases. The CDR3 spans 15 residues. The CDR3 region has the DNA TGTGCCAGCAGCTTAAGTCAGGTCTCCTACAATGAGCAGTTCTTC. Its translation is CASSLSQVSYNEQFF.

The V and J genes are TRBV20-1 and TRBJ2-5; 9 positions agree with TRBD1. CDR1 and CDR2 (germline): DFQATT, SNEGSKA (reference sequence). V trimming: 3 bases; J trimming: 2 bases; junction bases outside the gene matches: 7. The CDR3 is made up of 15 amino acids. CDR3 coding DNA: TGCAGTGCTAGTCACGGGACAGGGAAACAAGAGACCCAGTACTTC. This gives the protein CSASHGTGKQETQYF.

J is TRBJ2-7 and V is TRBV23-1; either TRBD1 or TRBD2 may supply D (5 bases each). TRBV23-1 is an ORF, and what it does is uncertain. This CDR3 comprises 14 residues. Trimming took 4 bases from V and 3 from J, leaving 13 bases between them. The CDR3 DNA is TGCGCCAGCAGTCGATCCGGGGCCAGCTACGAGCAGTACTTC. The encoded protein is CASSRSGASYEQYF.

The sample holds a few counts of this clone. V usage is TRBV21-1 and J usage is TRBJ2-7; the D call TRBD2 from the table was never checked on the DNA. TRBV21-1 is reported as a pseudogene. The CDR3 runs to 17 residues. This CDR3 reads CASSKAGTSGATYEQYF. As DNA, the CDR3 is TGTGCCAGCAGCAAAGCCGGGACTAGCGGGGCCACCTACGAGCAGTACTTC.

The genes are TRBV11-3 and TRBJ2-7; TRBD2 aligns across 7 bases. CDR1 is SGHNT, CDR2 YENEEA, per germline. CDR3 length equals 15 residues. The V segment lost 4 bases and the J segment 5 bases; nucleotides outside the gene matches: 11. The CDR3 spells CASSSPGGGKDEQYF. DNA for the CDR3: TGTGCCAGCAGCTCCCCTGGGGGGGGGAAGGACGAGCAGTACTTC. The whole variable domain, filled in from reference TRBV11-3 and TRBJ2-7, reads EAGVVQSPRYKIIEKKQPVAFWCNPISGHNTLYWYLQNLGQGPELLIRYENEEAVDDSQLPKDRFSAERLKGVDSTLKIQPAELGDSAVYLCASSSPGGGKDEQYFGPGTRLTVT.

This clone occurred once. The V gene is TRBV11-3, the J gene TRBJ1-2; no firm D call. V lost 1 base, J lost 7 bases, and 16 bases lay in between. This CDR3 comprises 15 residues. The germline CDR1 and CDR2 sequences are SGHNT and YENEEA. The CDR3: CASSLVSGKSIGYTF. CDR3 nucleotides: TGTGCCAGCAGCTTAGTTTCCGGGAAGAGCATTGGCTACACCTTC. Together with reference TRBV11-3 and TRBJ1-2, the CDR3 gives the full variable domain: EAGVVQSPRYKIIEKKQPVAFWCNPISGHNTLYWYLQNLGQGPELLIRYENEEAVDDSQLPKDRFSAERLKGVDSTLKIQPAELGDSAVYLCASSLVSGKSIGYTFGSGTRLTVV.

In this sample, this clone turned up once. The V gene is TRBV6-5, the J gene TRBJ1-2; no clear D gene. The V end lost 2 bases, the J end lost 8 bases, and 12 bases lay between the germline ends. The CDR3 totals 13 residues. Germline CDR1 is MNHEY and CDR2 is SVGAGI. CDR3 sequence: CASSYVMGQGYTF. The DNA for the CDR3 is TGTGCCAGCAGTTACGTGATGGGCCAGGGCTACACCTTC.

The chain combines TRBV5-1 with TRBJ1-3; TRBD1 matches at 8 bases. The trim removed 4 bases at V and 2 bases at J, leaving 5 bases unmatched. The CDR3 contains 15 residues. Germline CDR1 reads SGHRS; CDR2 reads YFSETQ. The CDR3, as DNA: TGCGCCAGCAGCGTACAGGGGGACACTGGAAACACCATATATTTT. Its protein is CASSVQGDTGNTIYF.

The chain uses TRBV6-5 and TRBJ2-1; tentatively, D is TRBD2 (5 bases). This CDR3 has 12 amino acids. Germline V gene data show CDR1 as MNHEY and CDR2 as SVGAGI. The V end lost 6 bases, the J end lost 9 bases, and 12 bases lay between the germline ends. The CDR3 spells CASSLSRGEQFF. CDR3 nucleotide sequence: TGTGCCAGCAGCCTATCACGGGGTGAGCAGTTCTTC.

V and J are TRBV25-1 and TRBJ1-2; D call uncertain. Trimming took off 2 bases at V and 8 bases at J, with 12 bases between the two ends. This CDR3 region has 13 residues. Germline V gene sequence: CDR1 MGHDK, CDR2 SYGVNS. CDR3 region: CASSESLAGGYTF. The CDR3 DNA sequence: TGTGCCAGCAGTGAAAGTTTGGCGGGAGGCTACACCTTC.

J is TRBJ1-1 and V is TRBV9; 9 bases line up with TRBD1. CDR1 is SGDLS, CDR2 YYNGEE, per germline. With V trimmed by 3 bases and J by 9 bases, 9 bases remained unmatched. The CDR3 sequence is 14 residues long. The CDR3 here is CASSAGTGPSKAFF. The CDR3, as DNA: TGTGCCAGCAGCGCCGGGACAGGGCCATCGAAAGCTTTCTTT.

The CDR3 region is CASSLARVGNEQFF. The CDR3 coding sequence is TGCGCCAGCAGCTTGGCCAGGGTTGGGAATGAGCAGTTCTTC. The chain couples TRBV5-1 to TRBJ2-1; tentative D call: TRBD1 (5 bases). Trimming cost V 0 bases and J 7 bases, with 11 bases left between them. Germline-derived CDR1 and CDR2 are SGHRS and YFSETQ. The CDR3 length is 14 residues.

The chain is built from TRBV25-1 and TRBJ1-4, with 10 bases matching TRBD1. The CDR3 covers 15 residues. In germline, CDR1 is MGHDK, CDR2 SYGVNS. The J segment lost 8 bases and the V segment lost 4 bases, leaving 7 bases of the junction unmatched. This chain's CDR3 is CASSGGQGEIEKLFF. CDR3 sequence (DNA): TGTGCCAGCAGTGGAGGACAGGGGGAAATCGAAAAACTGTTTTTT.

The sample holds a few counts of this clone. The CDR3 reads CASRRDQGETQYF. The DNA for the CDR3 is TGCGCCAGCAGGAGGGACCAAGGGGAGACCCAGTACTTC. The genes are TRBV5-1 and TRBJ2-5, with D perhaps TRBD1 or TRBD2 (5 bases each). The CDR3 totals 13 residues. V lost 5 bases to trimming and J lost 5 bases, with 13 bases between them. Germline CDR1 and CDR2: SGHRS and YFSETQ.

The J gene is TRBJ1-5, the V gene TRBV30; D unresolved. Trimming shortened V by 1 base and J by 7 bases, and 11 bases separated the two germline ends. The germline CDR1 and CDR2 sequences are GTSNPN and SVGIG (reference sequence). The CDR3 extends over 13 amino acids. DNA for the CDR3: TGTGCCTGGAGTGAAGGGATTGGGCAGCCCCAGCATTTT. As protein: CAWSEGIGQPQHF.

The chain is built from TRBV25-1 and TRBJ1-2; D not resolved. Germline V gene lookup returns CDR1 MGHDK and CDR2 SYGVNS. This CDR3 contains 14 residues. V lost 5 bases and J lost 8, with 18 bases in between. The CDR3, as DNA: TGTGCCAGCAGTATCGGACTGGGAGGAGGAGGCTACACCTTC. As protein: CASSIGLGGGGYTF.

The V and J genes are TRBV10-3 and TRBJ2-2, with TRBD1 matching over 7 bases. CDR3 size: 14 residues. The germline V gene has CDR1 ENHRY and CDR2 SYGVKD. V lost 6 bases to trimming and J lost 5 bases; unmatched junction nucleotides: 6. The CDR3 reads CAIRRQQGTGELFF. Written as DNA, the CDR3 is TGTGCCATCAGGCGCCAACAGGGGACCGGGGAGCTGTTTTTT.

The CDR3 nucleotides read TGCGCCAGCAGCCAAGCCCTAGGATCGTCTCAGCCCCAGCATTTT. Amino acid sequence: CASSQALGSSQPQHF. The V gene is TRBV4-1, the J gene TRBJ1-5; no firm D call. Trimming removed 1 base at V and 6 bases at J, with 13 bases between. From germline, CDR1 is MGHRA and CDR2 YSYEKL. The CDR3 runs 15 residues.

This clone was recorded once. This chain uses TRBV28 with TRBJ2-7; D gene uncertain. Germline V gene lookup returns CDR1 MDHEN and CDR2 SYDVKM. Trimming pared 4 bases from V and 6 bases from J, leaving 10 bases between. There are 12 residues in the CDR3. CDR3 sequence reads: CASSYSRSEQYF. DNA for the CDR3: TGTGCCAGCAGTTACAGTCGCTCCGAGCAGTACTTC.